This passage covers 11 T cell receptor beta chains from one sample sequenced in a study of blood T cell repertoires in COVID-19. Assay used: immunoSEQ multiplex PCR; TCRdb lists only in-frame clones, some missing. The sample contains approximately 24,000 clones, 80% to 95% of which appear only once. The source material was peripheral blood. These receptors were collected from a human donor in a cohort sampled during active COVID-19.

CDR3 sequence reads: CASSLAWGQNTEAFF. CDR3 bases: TGTGCCAGCAGCTTAGCGTGGGGACAGAACACTGAAGCTTTCTTT. V is TRBV7-8 and J is TRBJ1-1; D possibly corresponds to TRBD1 (6 bases). Germline V gene sequence: CDR1 SGHVS, CDR2 FQNEAQ. Trimming left V 0 bases short and J 1 base short, with 9 bases between. The CDR3 has 15 residues.

The genes are TRBV3-1 (or the pseudogene TRBV3-2) and TRBJ1-2; perhaps TRBD1 as D (5 bases). The CDR3 has 11 amino acids. V lost 4 bases, J lost 8 bases, and 8 bases lay in between. Germline CDR1 is LGHDT and CDR2 is YNNKEL (reference sequence). CDR3 sequence: CASSLKGGYTF. The CDR3 nucleotides read TGTGCCAGCAGCCTCAAGGGGGGCTACACCTTC.

J is TRBJ2-4 and V is TRBV7-2; TRBD1 is a possible D gene (5 bases). The CDR3 spans 14 residues. CDR1 is SGHTA, CDR2 FQGNSA, per germline. The V gene lost 5 bases and the J gene lost 8 bases, with 16 bases spanning the gap. CDR3 loop: CASSPSATVHIQYF. CDR3 coding DNA: TGTGCCAGCAGCCCCTCCGCGACAGTCCACATTCAGTACTTC.

The chain joins TRBV5-1 to TRBJ1-4; D unclear. The germline V and J ends were trimmed by 0 bases and 0 bases, with 9 bases remaining between them. This CDR3 region has 16 residues. Germline V lookup: CDR1 SGHRS, CDR2 YFSETQ. CDR3 residues: CASSLGGVATNEKLFF. CDR3 bases: TGCGCCAGCAGCTTGGGCGGGGTTGCAACTAATGAAAAACTGTTTTTT.

The rearrangement uses TRBV3-1 (or the pseudogene TRBV3-2) and TRBJ2-7, with D possibly TRBD2 on 5 matching bases. Germline-derived CDR1 and CDR2 are LGHDT and YNNKEL (reference sequence). The length of the CDR3 is 12 residues. Trimming cost V 2 bases and J 5 bases, with 7 bases left between them. CDR3 loop: CASSQTRDEQYF. The CDR3 DNA sequence: TGTGCCAGCAGCCAAACTAGGGACGAGCAGTACTTC.

In its sample, this clone was seen once. The chain employs TRBV14 and TRBJ1-5; D might be TRBD1 (5 bases). V was cut by 2 bases and J by 2 bases, with 13 bases left in between. Germline V gives CDR1 SGHDN, CDR2 FVKESK. The length of the CDR3 is 16 residues. The CDR3 sequence is CASSQLQGKGNQPQHF. The CDR3, as DNA: TGTGCCAGCAGCCAACTCCAGGGAAAGGGCAATCAGCCCCAGCATTTT. The full variable domain, its missing parts supplied by reference TRBV14 and TRBJ1-5, is EAGVTQFPSHSVIEKGQTVTLRCDPISGHDNLYWYRRVMGKEIKFLLHFVKESKQDESGMPNNRFLAERTGGTYSTLKVQPAELEDSGVYFCASSQLQGKGNQPQHFGDGTRLSIL.

The V and J genes are TRBV6-5 and TRBJ2-3; D is possibly TRBD2 (5 bases). The CDR3 covers 15 residues. Germline CDR1 MNHEY, CDR2 SVGAGI. The V end was cut by 8 bases, the J end by 6 bases, with 21 bases between. The CDR3 sequence is CASASGSLDSDTQYF. The CDR3 nucleotides are TGTGCCAGCGCCTCGGGGTCTCTCGATTCCGATACGCAGTATTTT.

This rearrangement joins TRBV5-6 to TRBJ2-7; 7 bases are shared with TRBD1. J lost 2 bases, V lost 5 bases, and 4 bases had no gene match. CDR3 size: 13 residues. The germline CDR1 and CDR2 sequences are SGHDT and YYEEEE. CDR3 nucleotide sequence: TGTGCCAGCAGGACCCAGGGGGCCTACGAGCAGTACTTC. Protein sequence: CASRTQGAYEQYF.

This chain connects TRBV28 to TRBJ2-4, with 7 bases fitting TRBD1. The trim removed 6 bases at V and 0 bases at J, leaving 5 bases unmatched. The CDR3 is made up of 15 amino acids. Germline lookup yields CDR1 MDHEN and CDR2 SYDVKM. The CDR3 DNA reads TGTGCCAGCAGGTCACAGGGGCTAGCCAAAAACATTCAGTACTTC. It codes for CASRSQGLAKNIQYF.

This rearrangement joins TRBV19 to TRBJ1-3; 7 bases line up with TRBD1. Germline V gene data show CDR1 as LNHDA and CDR2 as SQIVND (reference sequence). The CDR3 runs to 15 residues. The J segment lost 4 bases and the V segment lost 10 bases, leaving 13 bases of the junction unmatched. The CDR3 region has the DNA TGTGCCACCCGGCCCACAGGGGACGAGGGAAACACCATATATTTT. Protein: CATRPTGDEGNTIYF.

The gene calls are TRBV4-2 and TRBJ2-3, with D hard to call. There are 15 residues in the CDR3. CDR1 is LGHNA and CDR2 is YNFKEQ in the germline V gene. V shed 0 bases and J shed 2 bases, with 9 bases lying between them. The CDR3: CASSQDLDFTDTQYF. DNA of the CDR3: TGTGCCAGCAGCCAAGACCTAGACTTCACAGATACGCAGTATTTT.